The 9 T cell receptor beta chains presented below share a single source sample, sequenced in a study of blood T cells in healthy people across ages. The authors ran a second PCR of about 6 to 11 cycles using a sample-barcoded 5' primer and a J-beta primer mix. Using its own MiXCR run on the 5' RACE reads, TCRdb lists one record per CDR3 protein. The sample includes about 1.5 million distinct CDR3 sequences, approximately 38% of them seen just once. The sample was blood. The receptors come from a woman under 30 in good health.

The rearrangement links TRBV7-7 to TRBJ2-4, with TRBD2 matching 8 bases. TRBJ2-5 explains the end of the DNA better; the J call may be wrong. The CDR3 is 15 amino acids. The germline gives CDR1 SSHAT, CDR2 FNYEAQ (reference sequence). CDR3 sequence reads: CVSSLGVAGQETQYF. The CDR3 region has the DNA TGTGTTAGCAGCTTAGGGGTAGCGGGACAAGAGACCCAGTACTTC.

The rearrangement links TRBV9 to TRBJ2-1; 8 nucleotides agree with TRBD2. With V trimmed by 4 bases and J by 7 bases, 13 bases remained unmatched. The CDR3 is 16 amino acids. The germline V gene has CDR1 SGDLS and CDR2 YYNGEE. This chain's CDR3 is CASSFTGTSRGNEQFF. For the CDR3, the DNA is TGTGCCAGCAGCTTTACCGGGACTAGTAGGGGGAATGAGCAGTTCTTC.

CDR3 in amino acids: CASSYSGPNEQFF. The DNA of the CDR3 is TGTGCCAGCAGTTACTCAGGTCCCAATGAGCAGTTCTTC. The chain couples TRBV6-5 to TRBJ2-1; unclear D gene. Trimming removed 0 bases from V and 6 bases from J, with 6 bases in between. The CDR3 is 13 residues long. The germline gives CDR1 MNHEY, CDR2 SVGAGI.

J is TRBJ1-2 and V is TRBV20-1; 7 positions match TRBD1. CDR3 length equals 12 residues. The V and J ends lost 5 bases and 8 bases, in that order; junction bases with no gene match: 8. The germline gives CDR1 DFQATT, CDR2 SNEGSKA (reference sequence). In DNA form, the CDR3 reads TGCAGTGCTTATACAGGGGATCAAGGCTACACCTTC. It translates to CSAYTGDQGYTF.

V and J are TRBV6-1 and TRBJ1-5; 8 bases align to TRBD1. Per germline, CDR1 MNHNS and CDR2 SASEGT. Trimming removed 4 bases from V and 6 bases from J; junction bases left unmatched: 8. The CDR3 is 15 amino acids. The CDR3, as DNA: TGTGCCAGCAGTGCTACAGGGGGAACGGGTCAGCCCCAGCATTTT. Translation gives CASSATGGTGQPQHF.

This clonotype was found a few times. The chain couples TRBV28 to TRBJ1-5, with a tentative D call TRBD1 (5 bases). Germline assignment: CDR1 MDHEN and CDR2 SYDVKM. V lost 7 bases to trimming and J lost 3 bases, with 13 bases between them. CDR3 length: 14 residues. Here the CDR3 DNA reads TGTGCCAGCATAGTGCAGGGATTCAATCAGCCCCAGCATTTT. It translates to CASIVQGFNQPQHF.

The chain has TRBV30 and TRBJ2-3; TRBD2 matches at 14 bases. Trimming at V came to 4 bases and at J to 4 bases, leaving 7 bases not matched to a gene. The CDR3 length is 16 residues. Germline lookup yields CDR1 GTSNPN and CDR2 SVGIG (reference sequence). This CDR3 reads CAWIGTSGSVADTQYF. For the CDR3, the DNA is TGTGCCTGGATTGGGACTAGCGGGAGTGTAGCAGATACGCAGTATTTT.

This sequence joins TRBV29-1 and TRBJ2-1; D may be TRBD2 (7 bases). The V end lost 8 bases, the J end lost 6 bases, and 20 bases lay between the germline ends. Looked up from germline, CDR1 is SQVTM and CDR2 is ANQGSEA. This CDR3 contains 14 residues. CDR3 in amino acids: CSFYLGGAPNEQFF. The CDR3 DNA is TGCAGCTTCTACCTGGGGGGGGCCCCCAATGAGCAGTTCTTC.

J is TRBJ2-5 and V is TRBV28, with D maybe TRBD1 (6 bases). CDR3 length: 14 amino acids. V was shortened by 8 bases and J by 2 bases, with 15 bases between the two germline ends. The germline gives CDR1 MDHEN, CDR2 SYDVKM. Here the CDR3 reads CASLPTGYQETQYF. In nucleotides, the CDR3 is TGTGCCAGCCTCCCTACAGGGTATCAAGAGACCCAGTACTTC.